A single T cell receptor (beta chain) is shown here with its context. This receptor's antigen is unknown. Base quality data are lacking; no much larger clone is found one base away. The CDR3 regions of human TCRbeta chains were subjected to immunosequencing. The authors processed their data as follows. Repertoire TCRs were checked for matches against a reference library of SARS-CoV-2-specific TCRs that had been generated using the MIRA antigen-specificity platform. Breadth meant the fraction of unique TCRs that were SARS-CoV-2-associated, whereas depth meant the fraction of total T cells that were SARS-CoV-2-associated. Each spike-specific TCR was assigned to its reactive spike region and to a CD4 or CD8 class using the MIRA data. Log10-transformed breadth and depth values were compared by one-way ANOVA with Sidak's multiple comparisons tests. TCRdb carries this immuneACCESS record with in-frame sequences only. Its versions omit some clonotypes, under half of them owing to an unresolved V gene in the studies checked, with the rest unexplained. V and J calls and clone size come straight from that table; D and trimming were deduced from the DNA. The sample table records fewer than 85,000 clones; over 75% of these occur just once. About 17% of the sample lies in the top ten.

The sample is drawn from a study of T cell responses to AZD1222 COVID-19 vaccine (dated by TCRdb to the early 2020s). About the investigation overall: TCR sequencing covered some 240 trial participants: 200 to 220 given two doses of AZD1222 and around 26 given two doses of MenACWY control vaccine. Trial participants were enrolled into age subgroups of 18-55, 56-69 and 70-plus years, which contained around 150, 29 and 61 TCR-sequenced participants, respectively.

Explained via the paper, the time point label denotes: about 28 days (+/-7) after the second vaccine dose. AZD1222 recipients with second doses at about 4 weeks or about 12 weeks were pooled, because spike-specific TCR depth and breadth did not differ between schedules. Samples from vaccinated people were obtained from the UK trials COV001 and COV002, which included a single-blind randomized controlled phase 2/3 trial of AZD1222 (ChAdOx1 nCoV-19) in healthy adults. For TCRbeta chain sequencing, PBMC samples were collected from trial participants at day 0 and at day 28 after the second dose. The research as a whole found: Most participants were white British and females outnumbered males, and the authors suggested that clonal diversity may have been underestimated. The whole spike protein was spanned by vaccine-associated CD4 TCRs, and dominant responses were seen in regions 160-218 and 743-854. The 56-69-year group was small, and its depth increase did not reach significance, likely because of low power. Reportedly, almost half of the unique spike-specific TCRs recognized epitopes lying outside the regions that are mutated in the B.1.351 and B.1.1.7 variants. A significant rise in spike-specific TCR breadth and depth was observed after two AZD1222 doses relative to day 0 and relative to MenACWY recipients. Because no day 14 peak-response samples were available, repertoires were characterized only after the peak T cell response. Conclusions about previously exposed vaccinees are limited because only six or seven AZD1222 recipients were SARS-CoV-2 seropositive at baseline.

The TCR comes from an adult who received the AZD1222 COVID-19 vaccine. Sequencing used peripheral blood, obtained 28 days after the second AZD1222 dose.

At the DNA level, the sequence is TGTGCCAGCAGCGCGACCGGGACAAGCTATGGCTACACCTTC. This is translated as CASSATGTSYGYTF. The rearranged segments are TRBV9 and TRBJ1-2; TRBD1 is a weak D gene call, 6 bases matching. The CDR3 spans 14 residues, from the cysteine through the phenylalanine. Only CDR3 DNA remains: 42 bases, in frame from the first base. Reading the germline V gene gives CDR1 SGDLS and CDR2 YYNGEE. The germline ends are 13 bases apart after V is trimmed by 3 bases and J by 4 bases.